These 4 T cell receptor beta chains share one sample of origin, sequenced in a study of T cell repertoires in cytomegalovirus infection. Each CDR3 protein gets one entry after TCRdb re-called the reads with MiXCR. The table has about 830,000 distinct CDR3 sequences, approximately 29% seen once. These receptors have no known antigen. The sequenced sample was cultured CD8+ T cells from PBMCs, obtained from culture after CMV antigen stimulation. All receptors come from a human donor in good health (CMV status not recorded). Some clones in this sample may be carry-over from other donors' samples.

In DNA, the CDR3 is TGTGCCAGTAGTATATTATCCATCAATGAGCAGTTCTTC. It yields the protein CASSILSINEQFF. This sequence joins TRBV19 and TRBJ2-1; D unresolved. V shed 2 bases and J shed 6 bases, with 8 bases lying between them. CDR3 length equals 13 residues. Per the germline V gene, CDR1 is LNHDA and CDR2 is SQIVND (reference sequence).

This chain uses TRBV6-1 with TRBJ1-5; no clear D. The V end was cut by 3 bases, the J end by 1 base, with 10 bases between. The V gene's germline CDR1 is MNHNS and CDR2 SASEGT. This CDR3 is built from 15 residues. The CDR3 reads CASSEVRASNQPQHF. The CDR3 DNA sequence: TGTGCCAGCAGTGAGGTACGGGCGAGCAATCAGCCCCAGCATTTT.

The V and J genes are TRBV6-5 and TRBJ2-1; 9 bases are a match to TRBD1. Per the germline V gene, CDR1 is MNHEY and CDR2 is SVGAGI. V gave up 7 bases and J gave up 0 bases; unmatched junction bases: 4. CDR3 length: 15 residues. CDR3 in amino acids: CASTSTGGSYNEQFF. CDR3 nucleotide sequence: TGTGCCAGCACATCGACAGGGGGCTCCTACAATGAGCAGTTCTTC.

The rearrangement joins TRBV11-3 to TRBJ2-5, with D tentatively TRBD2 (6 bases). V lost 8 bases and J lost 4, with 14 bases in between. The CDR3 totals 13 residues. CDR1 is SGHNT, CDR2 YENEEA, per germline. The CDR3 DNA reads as TGTGCCAGCTCCCGAAGCGGGTCAGAGACCCAGTACTTC. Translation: CASSRSGSETQYF.